This is a list of T cell receptor beta chains from one sample in a study of beta chain features in type 1 diabetes. This table comes from immunoSEQ multiplex PCR, and its TCRdb copy is limited to in-frame clones, with some not included. The data contain 240,000 or so clones, just over 20% of them seen just once; the ten biggest clones take up roughly 0.028%. Material: naive CD4+ T cells from blood. The receptors stem from a woman aged 40 to 50 with type 1 diabetes. The CDR3 runs from the conserved cysteine through the conserved F or W. A D gene is named only where the DNA matches it firmly. Expanded clones are given a class, and other clones once, few, many or no size at all.

size	V	D	J	DNA	CDR3
.	TRBV10-3	TRBD1	TRBJ1-2	TGTGCCATCAGTGAGTCAGGGACAGGGGGCCGACTCTATGGCTACACCTTC	CAISESGTGGRLYGYTF
.	TRBV7-9	TRBD1	TRBJ2-1	TGTGCCAGCAGCTTGGACGTCCCTCGGGACAGGGCGAGGAATGAGCAGTTCTTC	CASSLDVPRDRARNEQFF
few	TRBV18	TRBD1	TRBJ2-7	TGTGCCAGCTCCCGGACAGGGGCAGGGAGCGAGCAGTACTTC	CASSRTGAGSEQYF
.	TRBV21-1	.	TRBJ2-1	TGTGCCAGCGGCAGGACTAGCGGGAGAGGTGAGCAGTTCTTC	CASGRTSGRGEQFF
.	TRBV28	TRBD1	TRBJ2-2	TGTGCCAGCAGTTTAATCTCGGACAGGGCCGGGGAGCTGTTTTTT	CASSLISDRAGELFF
few	TRBV5-1	TRBD1	TRBJ1-1	TGCGCCAGCAGCCTAACGGGGACAGGAGACACTGAAGCTTTCTTT	CASSLTGTGDTEAFF
.	TRBV20-1	.	TRBJ1-5	TGCAGTGCTAGCGGCGACAGCCAGCATTTT	CSASGDSQHF
.	TRBV30	.	TRBJ1-4	TGTGCCGGACAGTCAACTAATGAAAAACTGTTTTTT	CAGQSTNEKLFF
.	TRBV29-1	TRBD1	TRBJ1-2	TGCAGCGGGGGACAGGGAGACTATGGCTACACCTTC	CSGGQGDYGYTF
few	TRBV5-1	.	TRBJ2-7	TGCGCCAGCAGCTTGGACAGGGCCGGCGAGCAGTACTTC	CASSLDRAGEQYF